These 5 T cell receptor beta chains were sequenced from one sample in a study of CD4 T cells in relation to SARS-CoV-2 and coronaviruses. Unexposed donor CD4+ T cells date from about 2011-2019, before the COVID-19 pandemic. The cells were cultured for about 10 days before CD4+ T cells were isolated. This table comes from immunoSEQ multiplex PCR, and its TCRdb copy is limited to in-frame clones, with some not included. The sample includes roughly 21,000 clones, roughly three quarters of them seen just once. These receptors lack a known antigen. The sequencing sample was made of CD4+ T cells from PBMCs, cultured in vitro. The receptor set was obtained from a human donor in good health.

The V and J genes are TRBV2 and TRBJ1-2; TRBD1 agrees at 9 bases. This CDR3 is built from 15 residues. V lost 3 bases to trimming and J lost 1 base; unmatched junction nucleotides: 3. Germline values: CDR1 SNHLY, CDR2 FYNNEI. DNA of the CDR3: TGTGCCAGCAGTGACGGGACAGGGCTTAACTATGGCTACACCTTC. It specifies CASSDGTGLNYGYTF.

There are a few counts of this clone. The gene calls are TRBV19 and TRBJ1-2; no definite D call. Germline CDR1 and CDR2: LNHDA and SQIVND (reference sequence). Trimming removed 10 bases at V and 0 bases at J, with 9 bases between. The CDR3 covers 12 residues. In nucleotides, the CDR3 is TGTGCCACCTACGCAGCTAACTATGGCTACACCTTC. Translating it yields CATYAANYGYTF.

V is TRBV29-1 and J is TRBJ1-2; 7 bases are shared with TRBD1. In germline, CDR1 is SQVTM, CDR2 ANQGSEA. With 7 bases clipped from V and 5 bases from J, the junction kept 10 bases outside the gene matches. The CDR3 runs to 13 residues. The CDR3 DNA reads TGCAGCGGGGGCTCCGGGACAGCTTATGGCTACACCTTC. It encodes CSGGSGTAYGYTF. Together with reference TRBV29-1 and TRBJ1-2, the CDR3 gives the full variable domain: SAVISQKPSRDICQRGTSLTIQCQVDSQVTMMFWYRQQPGQSLTLIATANQGSEATYESGFVIDKFPISRPNLTFSTLTVSNMSPEDSSIYLCSGGSGTAYGYTFGSGTRLTVV.

The chain uses TRBV3-1 (or the pseudogene TRBV3-2) and TRBJ2-1, with D possibly being TRBD2 (7 bases). The CDR3 loop spans 15 amino acids. Trimming shortened V by 2 bases and J by 9 bases, and 17 bases separated the two germline ends. Germline CDR1 LGHDT, CDR2 YNNKEL (reference sequence). CDR3 sequence: CASSQWEGGTGEQFF. The CDR3 DNA is TGTGCCAGCAGCCAATGGGAGGGGGGTACTGGTGAGCAGTTCTTC.

J is TRBJ1-5 and V is TRBV19, with D possibly TRBD1 on 5 matching bases. The ends were cut back, 8 bases at V and 0 bases at J, with 14 bases in the middle. Germline-derived CDR1 and CDR2 are LNHDA and SQIVND (reference sequence). The CDR3 spans 15 residues. For the CDR3, the DNA is TGTGCCAGTTCAAAGACAGCGTATAGCAATCAGCCCCAGCATTTT. Residues: CASSKTAYSNQPQHF.